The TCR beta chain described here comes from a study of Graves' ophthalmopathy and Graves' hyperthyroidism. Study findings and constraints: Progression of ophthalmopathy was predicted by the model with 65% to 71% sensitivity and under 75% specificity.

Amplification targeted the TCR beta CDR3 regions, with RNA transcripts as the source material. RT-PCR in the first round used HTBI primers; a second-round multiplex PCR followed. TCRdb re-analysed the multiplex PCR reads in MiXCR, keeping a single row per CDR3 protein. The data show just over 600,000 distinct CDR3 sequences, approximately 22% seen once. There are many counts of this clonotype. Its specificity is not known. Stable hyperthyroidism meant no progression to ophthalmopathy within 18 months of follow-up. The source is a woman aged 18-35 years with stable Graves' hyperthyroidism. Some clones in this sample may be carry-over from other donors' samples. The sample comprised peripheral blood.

The CDR3 sequence: CASSLLSGLTYEQYF. Here the CDR3 DNA reads TGTGCCAGCAGCTTGCTTTCGGGCCTGACCTACGAGCAGTACTTC. The V call is TRBV5-8, the J call TRBJ2-7; no reliable D call. The germline V and J ends were trimmed by 1 base and 2 bases, with 13 bases remaining between them. This CDR3 has 15 amino acids. The germline V gene encodes CDR1 SGHTS and CDR2 YDEGEE.